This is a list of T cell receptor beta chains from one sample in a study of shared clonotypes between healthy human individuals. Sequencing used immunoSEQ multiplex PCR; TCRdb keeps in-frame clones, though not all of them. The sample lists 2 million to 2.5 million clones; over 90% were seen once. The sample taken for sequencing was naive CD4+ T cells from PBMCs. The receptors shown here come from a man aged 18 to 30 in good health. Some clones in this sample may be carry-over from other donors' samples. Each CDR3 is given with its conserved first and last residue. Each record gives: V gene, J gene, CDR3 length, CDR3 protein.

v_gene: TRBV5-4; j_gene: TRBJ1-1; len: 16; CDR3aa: CASSLGQRTQNTEAFF
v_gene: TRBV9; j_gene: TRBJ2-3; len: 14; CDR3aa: CATDRGGSTDTQYF
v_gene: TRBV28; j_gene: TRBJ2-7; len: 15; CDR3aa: CASTFPGLSGNEQYF
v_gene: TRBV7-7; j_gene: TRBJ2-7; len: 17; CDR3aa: CASSLVMGGPPSYEQYF
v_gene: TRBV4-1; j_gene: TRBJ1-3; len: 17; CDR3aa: CASSHPQVGGTGNTIYF
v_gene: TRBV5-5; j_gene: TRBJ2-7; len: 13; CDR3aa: CASSLVDSYEQYF
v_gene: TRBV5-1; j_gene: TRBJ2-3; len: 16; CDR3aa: CASSLAVGGQGDTQYF
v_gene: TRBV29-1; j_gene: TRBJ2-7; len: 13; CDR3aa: CSVARSLSYEQYF
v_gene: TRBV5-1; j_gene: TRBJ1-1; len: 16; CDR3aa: CASSLWQGRANTEAFF
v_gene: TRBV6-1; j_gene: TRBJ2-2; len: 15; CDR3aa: CASSLTDWDTGELFF
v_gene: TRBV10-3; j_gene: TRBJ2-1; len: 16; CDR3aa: CAISDSTGRTYNEQFF
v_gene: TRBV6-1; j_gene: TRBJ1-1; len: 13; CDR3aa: CASSERPSTEAFF
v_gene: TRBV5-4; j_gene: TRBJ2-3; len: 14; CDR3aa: CASSSEGSTDTQYF
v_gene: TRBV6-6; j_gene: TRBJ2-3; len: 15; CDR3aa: CASSYSGGSTDTQYF
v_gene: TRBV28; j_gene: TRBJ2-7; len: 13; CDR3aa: CASSLGGLYEQYF
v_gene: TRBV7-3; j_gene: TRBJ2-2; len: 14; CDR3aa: CASSFGQGPGELFF
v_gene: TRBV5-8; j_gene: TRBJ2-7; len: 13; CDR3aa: CASNRGWAYEQYF
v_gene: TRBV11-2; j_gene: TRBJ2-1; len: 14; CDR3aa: CASSLDRSLATGFF
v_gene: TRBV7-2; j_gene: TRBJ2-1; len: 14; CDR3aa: CASKGGRAYNEQFF
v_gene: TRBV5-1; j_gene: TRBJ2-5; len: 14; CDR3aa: CASSLEGRGETQYF
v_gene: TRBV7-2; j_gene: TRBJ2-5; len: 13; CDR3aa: CASSLDFSRDQYF
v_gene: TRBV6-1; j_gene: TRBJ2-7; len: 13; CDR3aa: CASSGPPFGEQYF
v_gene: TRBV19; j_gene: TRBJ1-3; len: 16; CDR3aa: CASSINPIASGNTIYF
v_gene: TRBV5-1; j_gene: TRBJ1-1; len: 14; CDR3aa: CASSGGGGSTEAFF
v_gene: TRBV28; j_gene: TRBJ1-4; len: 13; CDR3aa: CASTDYRTEKLFF
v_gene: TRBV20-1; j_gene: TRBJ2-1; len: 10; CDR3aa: CSALGNEQFF
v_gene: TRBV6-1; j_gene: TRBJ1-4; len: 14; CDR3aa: CASSRTGGNEKLFF
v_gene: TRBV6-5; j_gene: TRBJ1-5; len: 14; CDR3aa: CAISESGSNQPQHF
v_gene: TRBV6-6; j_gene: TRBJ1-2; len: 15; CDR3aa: CASSYLQGTNYGYTF
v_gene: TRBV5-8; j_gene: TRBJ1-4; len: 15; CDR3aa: CASSPEARTNEKLFF
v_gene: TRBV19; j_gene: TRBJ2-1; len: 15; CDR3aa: CASSKDRGPYNEQFF
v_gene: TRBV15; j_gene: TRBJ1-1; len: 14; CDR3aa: CATSRVHRVPEAFF
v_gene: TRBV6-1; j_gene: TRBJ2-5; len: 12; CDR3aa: CASGTLGETQYF
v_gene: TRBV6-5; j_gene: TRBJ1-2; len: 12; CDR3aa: CASSYRGDGYTF
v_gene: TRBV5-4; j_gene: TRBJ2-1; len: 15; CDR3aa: CASSLSGSSYNEQFF
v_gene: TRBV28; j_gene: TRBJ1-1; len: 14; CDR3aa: CASSLWGPNTEAFF
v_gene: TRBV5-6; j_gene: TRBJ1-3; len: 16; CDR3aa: CASSWQGTGALGTIYF
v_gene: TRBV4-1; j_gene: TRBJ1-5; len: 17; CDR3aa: CASSQAVKVRVNQPQHF
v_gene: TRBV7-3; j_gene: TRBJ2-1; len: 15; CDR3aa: CASSLSSSGYNEQFF
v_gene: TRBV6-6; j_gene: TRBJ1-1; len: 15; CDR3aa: CASSYSGQGGTEAFF
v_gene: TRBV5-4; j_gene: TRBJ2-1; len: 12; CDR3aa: CATSLEGNEQFF
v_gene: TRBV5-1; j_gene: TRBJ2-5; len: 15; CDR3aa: CASSSVDSIQETQYF
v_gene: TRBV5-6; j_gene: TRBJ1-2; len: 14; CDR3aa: CASSFVRANYGYTF
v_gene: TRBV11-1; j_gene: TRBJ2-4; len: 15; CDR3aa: CASSTPGGGKNIQYF
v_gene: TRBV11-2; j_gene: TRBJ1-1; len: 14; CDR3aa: CASRTDRGPTEAFF
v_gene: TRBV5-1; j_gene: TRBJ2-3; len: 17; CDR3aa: CASSLVHRVGRTDTQYF
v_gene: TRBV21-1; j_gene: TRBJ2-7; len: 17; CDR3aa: CASSKERAGGEAYEQYF
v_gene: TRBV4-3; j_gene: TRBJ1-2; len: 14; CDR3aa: CASSQGPSYYGYTF
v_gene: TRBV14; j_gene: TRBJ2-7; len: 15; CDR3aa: CASSQGGRVWEEQYF
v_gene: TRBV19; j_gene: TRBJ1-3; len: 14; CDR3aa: CASTKASSGNTIYF
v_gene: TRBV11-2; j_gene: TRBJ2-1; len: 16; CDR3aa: CASSSTTADSYNEQFF
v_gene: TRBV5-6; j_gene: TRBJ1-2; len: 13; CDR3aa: CASSLPLGVGYTF
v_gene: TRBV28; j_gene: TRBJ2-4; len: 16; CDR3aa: CASSLPFAAAKNIQYF
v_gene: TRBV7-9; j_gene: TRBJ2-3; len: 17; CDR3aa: CASSFLFRAGGADTQYF
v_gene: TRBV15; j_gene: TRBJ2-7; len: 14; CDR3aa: CATSRGAWGYEQYF
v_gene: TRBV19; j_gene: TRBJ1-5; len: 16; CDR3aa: CASSVLGTGYIQPQHF